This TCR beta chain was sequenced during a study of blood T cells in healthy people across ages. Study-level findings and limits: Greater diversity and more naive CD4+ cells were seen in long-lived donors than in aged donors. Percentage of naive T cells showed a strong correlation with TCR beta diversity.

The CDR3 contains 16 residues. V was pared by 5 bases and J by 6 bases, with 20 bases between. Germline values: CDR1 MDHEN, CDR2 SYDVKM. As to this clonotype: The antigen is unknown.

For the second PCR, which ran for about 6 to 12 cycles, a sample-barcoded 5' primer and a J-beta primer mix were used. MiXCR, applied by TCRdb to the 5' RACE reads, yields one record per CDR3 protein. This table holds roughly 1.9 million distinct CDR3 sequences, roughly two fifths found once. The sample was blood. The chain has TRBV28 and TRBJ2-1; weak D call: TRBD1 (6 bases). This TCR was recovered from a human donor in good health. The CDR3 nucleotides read TGTGCCAGCAGTGCAAGTGGGGGCCTACGGACCAATGAGCAGTTCTTC. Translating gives CASSASGGLRTNEQFF.